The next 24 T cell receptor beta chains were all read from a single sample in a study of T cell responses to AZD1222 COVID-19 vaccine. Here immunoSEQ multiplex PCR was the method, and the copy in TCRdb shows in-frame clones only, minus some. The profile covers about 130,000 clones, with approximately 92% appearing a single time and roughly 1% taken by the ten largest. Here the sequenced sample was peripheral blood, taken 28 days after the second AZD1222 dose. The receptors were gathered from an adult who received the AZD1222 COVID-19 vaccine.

The CDR3, as DNA: TGTGCCAGCTGCCTAGGGGGGCCTGGCACAGATACGCAGTATTTT. It codes for CASCLGGPGTDTQYF. The chain has TRBV7-2 and TRBJ2-3; tentatively, D is TRBD1 or TRBD2 (6 bases each). Germline assignment: CDR1 SGHTA and CDR2 FQGNSA. The CDR3 has 15 residues. Trimming removed 8 bases at V and 1 base at J, with 16 bases between.

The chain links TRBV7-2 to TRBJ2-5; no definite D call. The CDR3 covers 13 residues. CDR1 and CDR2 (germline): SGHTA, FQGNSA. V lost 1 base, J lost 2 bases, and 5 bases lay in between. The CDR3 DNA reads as TGTGCCAGCAGCTTAGAAAGGCAAGAGACCCAGTACTTC. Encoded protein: CASSLERQETQYF.

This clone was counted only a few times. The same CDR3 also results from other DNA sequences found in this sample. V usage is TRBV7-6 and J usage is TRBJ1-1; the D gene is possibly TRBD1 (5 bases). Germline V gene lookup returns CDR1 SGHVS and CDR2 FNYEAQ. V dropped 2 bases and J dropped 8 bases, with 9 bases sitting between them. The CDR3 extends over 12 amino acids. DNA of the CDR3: TGTGCCAGCAGCTTACCCCAGGGAGAAGCTTTCTTT. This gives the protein CASSLPQGEAFF. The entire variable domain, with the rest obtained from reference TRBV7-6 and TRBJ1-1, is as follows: GAGVSQSPRYKVTKRGQDVALRCDPISGHVSLYWYRQALGQGPEFLTYFNYEAQQDKSGLPNDRFSAERPEGSISTLTIQRTEQRDSAMYRCASSLPQGEAFFGQGTRLTVV.

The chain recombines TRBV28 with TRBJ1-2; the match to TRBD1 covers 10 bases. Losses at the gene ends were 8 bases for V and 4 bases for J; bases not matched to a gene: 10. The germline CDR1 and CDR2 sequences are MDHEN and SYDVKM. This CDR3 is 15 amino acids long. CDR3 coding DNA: TGTGCCAGCTCCACTCGGGACAGGGGAGTCTATGGCTACACCTTC. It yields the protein CASSTRDRGVYGYTF.

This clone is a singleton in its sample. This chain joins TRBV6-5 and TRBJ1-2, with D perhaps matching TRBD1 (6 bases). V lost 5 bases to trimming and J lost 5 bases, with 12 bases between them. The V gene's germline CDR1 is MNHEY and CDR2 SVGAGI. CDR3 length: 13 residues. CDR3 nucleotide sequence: TGTGCCAGCAGTATACAGGGAGCTTATGGCTACACCTTC. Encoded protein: CASSIQGAYGYTF.

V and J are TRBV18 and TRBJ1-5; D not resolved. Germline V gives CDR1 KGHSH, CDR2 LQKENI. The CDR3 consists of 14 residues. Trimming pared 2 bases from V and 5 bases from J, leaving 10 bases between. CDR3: CASSPATAHQPQHF. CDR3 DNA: TGTGCCAGCTCACCAGCTACTGCCCATCAGCCCCAGCATTTT. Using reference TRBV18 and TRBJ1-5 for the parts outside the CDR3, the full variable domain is NAGVMQNPRHLVRRRGQEARLRCSPMKGHSHVYWYRQLPEEGLKFMVYLQKENIIDESGMPKERFSAEFPKEGPSILRIQQVVRGDSAAYFCASSPATAHQPQHFGDGTRLSIL.

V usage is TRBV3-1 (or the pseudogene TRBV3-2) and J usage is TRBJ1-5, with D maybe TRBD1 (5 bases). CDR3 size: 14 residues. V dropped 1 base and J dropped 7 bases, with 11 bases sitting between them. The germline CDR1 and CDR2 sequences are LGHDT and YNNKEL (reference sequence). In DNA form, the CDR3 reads TGTGCCAGCAGCCAAGGGGGGGTCATCCAGCCCCAGCATTTT. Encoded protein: CASSQGGVIQPQHF.

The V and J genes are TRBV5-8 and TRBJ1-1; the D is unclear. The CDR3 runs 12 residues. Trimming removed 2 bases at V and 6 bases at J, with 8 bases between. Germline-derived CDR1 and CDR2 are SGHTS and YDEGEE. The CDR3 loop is CASSFMGAEAFF. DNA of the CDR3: TGTGCCAGCAGCTTTATGGGAGCTGAAGCTTTCTTT.

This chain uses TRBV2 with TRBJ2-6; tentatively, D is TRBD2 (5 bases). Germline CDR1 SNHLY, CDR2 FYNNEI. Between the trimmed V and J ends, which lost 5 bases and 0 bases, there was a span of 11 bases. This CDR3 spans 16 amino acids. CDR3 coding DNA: TGTGCCAGCAGTTGGGGAGCTTTCTCTGGGGCCAACGTCCTGACTTTC. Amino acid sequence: CASSWGAFSGANVLTF.

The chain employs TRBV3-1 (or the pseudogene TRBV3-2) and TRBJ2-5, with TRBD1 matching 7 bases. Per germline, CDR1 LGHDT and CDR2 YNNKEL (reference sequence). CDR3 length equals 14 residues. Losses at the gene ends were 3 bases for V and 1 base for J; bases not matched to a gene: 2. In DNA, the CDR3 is TGTGCCAGCAGCCACACAGGGGCCCAAGAGACCCAGTACTTC. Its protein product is CASSHTGAQETQYF.

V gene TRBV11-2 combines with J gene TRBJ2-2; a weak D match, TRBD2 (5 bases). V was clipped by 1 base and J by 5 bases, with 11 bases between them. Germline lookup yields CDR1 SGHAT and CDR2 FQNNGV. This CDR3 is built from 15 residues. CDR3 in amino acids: CASSLGVRGTGELFF. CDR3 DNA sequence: TGTGCCAGCAGCTTAGGGGTCAGAGGGACCGGGGAGCTGTTTTTT.

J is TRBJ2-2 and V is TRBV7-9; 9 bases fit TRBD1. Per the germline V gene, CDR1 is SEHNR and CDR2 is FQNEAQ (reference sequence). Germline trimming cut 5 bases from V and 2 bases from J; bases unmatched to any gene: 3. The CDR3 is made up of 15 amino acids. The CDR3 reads CASSQTGGNTGELFF. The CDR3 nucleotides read TGTGCCAGCAGCCAGACAGGGGGTAACACCGGGGAGCTGTTTTTT.

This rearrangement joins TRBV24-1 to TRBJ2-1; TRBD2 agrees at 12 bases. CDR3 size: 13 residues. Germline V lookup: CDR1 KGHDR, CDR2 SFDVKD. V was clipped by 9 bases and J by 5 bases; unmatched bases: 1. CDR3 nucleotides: TGTGCCACCCGGACTAGCGGGAACAATGAGCAGTTCTTC. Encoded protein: CATRTSGNNEQFF.

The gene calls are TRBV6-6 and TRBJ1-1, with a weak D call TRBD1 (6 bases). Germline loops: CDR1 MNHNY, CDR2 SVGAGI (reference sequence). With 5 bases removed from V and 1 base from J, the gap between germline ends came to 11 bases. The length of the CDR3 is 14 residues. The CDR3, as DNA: TGTGCCAGCAGTCGTGACAGGAGGAACACTGAAGCTTTCTTT. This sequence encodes CASSRDRRNTEAFF.

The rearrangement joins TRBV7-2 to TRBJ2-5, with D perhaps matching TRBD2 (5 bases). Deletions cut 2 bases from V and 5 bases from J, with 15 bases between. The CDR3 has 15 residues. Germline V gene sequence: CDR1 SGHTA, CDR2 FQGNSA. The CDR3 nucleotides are TGTGCCAGCAGCTTATTCGCCAGCCGAGGGGAGACCCAGTACTTC. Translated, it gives CASSLFASRGETQYF.

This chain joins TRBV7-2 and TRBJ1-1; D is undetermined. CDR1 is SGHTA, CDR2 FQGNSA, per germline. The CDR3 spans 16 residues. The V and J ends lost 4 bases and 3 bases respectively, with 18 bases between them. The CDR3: CASSYRRTVTDTEAFF. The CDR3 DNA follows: TGTGCCAGCAGCTACCGTCGGACTGTAACGGACACTGAAGCTTTCTTT.

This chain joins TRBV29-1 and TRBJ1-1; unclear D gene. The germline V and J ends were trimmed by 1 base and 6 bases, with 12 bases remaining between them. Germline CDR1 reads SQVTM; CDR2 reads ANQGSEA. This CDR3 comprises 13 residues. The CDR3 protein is CSVEVGYESEAFF. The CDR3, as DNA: TGCAGCGTTGAAGTGGGGTATGAATCTGAAGCTTTCTTT.

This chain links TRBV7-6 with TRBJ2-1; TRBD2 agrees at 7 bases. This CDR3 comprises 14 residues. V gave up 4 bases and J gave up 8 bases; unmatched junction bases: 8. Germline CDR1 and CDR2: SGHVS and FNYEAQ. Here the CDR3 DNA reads TGTGCCAGCAGCTGGGGGACTACCTCGGATGAGCAGTTCTTC. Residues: CASSWGTTSDEQFF.

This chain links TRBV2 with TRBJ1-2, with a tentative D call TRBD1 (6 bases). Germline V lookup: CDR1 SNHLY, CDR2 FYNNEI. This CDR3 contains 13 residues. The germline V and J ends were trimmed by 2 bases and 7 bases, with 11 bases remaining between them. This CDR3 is CASSETGSVGYTF. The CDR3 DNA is TGTGCCAGCAGTGAAACAGGGAGTGTTGGCTACACCTTC.

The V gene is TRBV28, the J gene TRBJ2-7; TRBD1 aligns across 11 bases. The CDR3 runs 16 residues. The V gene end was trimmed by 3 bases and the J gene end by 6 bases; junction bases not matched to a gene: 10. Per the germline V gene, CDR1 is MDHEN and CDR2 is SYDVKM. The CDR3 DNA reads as TGTGCCAGCAGTTTGACCGGGACAGGGGGGTTAATCGAGCAGTACTTC. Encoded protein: CASSLTGTGGLIEQYF.

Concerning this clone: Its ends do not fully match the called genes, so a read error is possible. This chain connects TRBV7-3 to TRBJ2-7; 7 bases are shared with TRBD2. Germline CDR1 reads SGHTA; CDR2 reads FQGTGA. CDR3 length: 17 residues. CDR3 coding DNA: TGTGCCAGCAGCCTAACTGGTAGCCCAGCGGGACTGTACGAGCAGTACTTC. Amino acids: CASSLTGSPAGLYEQYF.

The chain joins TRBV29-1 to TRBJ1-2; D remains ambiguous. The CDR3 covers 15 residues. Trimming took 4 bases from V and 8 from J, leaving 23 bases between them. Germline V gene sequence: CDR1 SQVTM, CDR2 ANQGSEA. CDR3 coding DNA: TGCAGCGTTGTGAGTAGAAGGGAAGGTATTAAGGGCTACACCTTC. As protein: CSVVSRREGIKGYTF.

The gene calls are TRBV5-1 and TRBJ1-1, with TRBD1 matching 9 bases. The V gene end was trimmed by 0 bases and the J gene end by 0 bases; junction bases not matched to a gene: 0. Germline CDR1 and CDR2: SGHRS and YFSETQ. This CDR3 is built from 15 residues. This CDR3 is CASSLGDRVNTEAFF. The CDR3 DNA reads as TGCGCCAGCAGCTTGGGGGACAGGGTGAACACTGAAGCTTTCTTT.

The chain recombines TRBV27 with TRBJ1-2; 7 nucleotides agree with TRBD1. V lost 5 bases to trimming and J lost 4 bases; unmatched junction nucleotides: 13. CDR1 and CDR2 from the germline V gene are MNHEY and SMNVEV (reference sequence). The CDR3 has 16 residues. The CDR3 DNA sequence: TGTGCCAGCAGTACAGAAGGGCGACAGGGTGTCTATGGCTACACCTTC. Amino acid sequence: CASSTEGRQGVYGYTF.